Listed here are 2 T cell receptor beta chains from one sample, sequenced in a study of shared clonotypes between healthy human individuals. Using immunoSEQ multiplex PCR, the repertoire was profiled, and TCRdb retains in-frame clones only, with some absent. The sample has under 1 million clones; around 93% are singletons. It was CD45RO-negative cells, positively selected for CCR7, that made up naive CD8 cells, with terminally differentiated effector memory CD45RA+ cells excluded. The sample comprised naive CD8+ T cells sorted from blood. These receptors were collected from a young man in good health.

Only one count was recorded for this clone. The gene calls are TRBV6-5 and TRBJ2-7, with TRBD1 matching 8 bases. The CDR3 is 14 residues long. Germline lookup yields CDR1 MNHEY and CDR2 SVGAGI. Unmatched junction bases numbered 9, after V lost 6 bases and J lost 5 bases. CDR3 in DNA: TGTGCCAGCAGCAGACAGGGGATCGATCACGAGCAGTACTTC. It codes for CASSRQGIDHEQYF.

V usage is TRBV6-1 and J usage is TRBJ2-7; TRBD1 aligns across 9 bases. From germline, CDR1 is MNHNS and CDR2 SASEGT. This CDR3 region has 13 residues. V shed 5 bases and J 2 bases; nucleotides not matched to a gene: 1. For the CDR3, the DNA is TGTGCCAGCAGTCACAGGGGGCCCTACGAGCAGTACTTC. Amino acid sequence: CASSHRGPYEQYF.